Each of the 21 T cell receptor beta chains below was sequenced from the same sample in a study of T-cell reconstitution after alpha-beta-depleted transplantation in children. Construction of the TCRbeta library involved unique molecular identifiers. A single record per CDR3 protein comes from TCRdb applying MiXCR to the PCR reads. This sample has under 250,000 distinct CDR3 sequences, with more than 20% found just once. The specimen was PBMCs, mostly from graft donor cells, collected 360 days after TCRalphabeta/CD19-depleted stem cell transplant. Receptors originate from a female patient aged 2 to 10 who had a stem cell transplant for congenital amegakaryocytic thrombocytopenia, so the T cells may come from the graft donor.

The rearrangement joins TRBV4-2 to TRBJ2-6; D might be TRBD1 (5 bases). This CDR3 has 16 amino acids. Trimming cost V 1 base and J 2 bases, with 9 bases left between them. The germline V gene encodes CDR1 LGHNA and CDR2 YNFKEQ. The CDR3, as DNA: TGTGCCAGCAGCCAAGTGCTACAGGCTGGGGCCAACGTCCTGACTTTC. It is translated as CASSQVLQAGANVLTF.

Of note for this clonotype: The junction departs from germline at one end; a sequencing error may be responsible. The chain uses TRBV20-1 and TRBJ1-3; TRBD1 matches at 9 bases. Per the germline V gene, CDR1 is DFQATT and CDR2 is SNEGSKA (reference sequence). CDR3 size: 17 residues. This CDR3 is CGALSSGTGISGNTIYF. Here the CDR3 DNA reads TGCGGTGCCCTATCTTCCGGGACAGGGATCTCTGGAAACACCATATATTTT.

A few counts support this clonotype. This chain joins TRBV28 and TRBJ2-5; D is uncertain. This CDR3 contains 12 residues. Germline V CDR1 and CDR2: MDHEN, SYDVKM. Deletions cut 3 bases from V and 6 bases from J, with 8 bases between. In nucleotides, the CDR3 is TGTGCCAGCAGTTTTTTAGCAAAGACCCAGTACTTC. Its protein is CASSFLAKTQYF.

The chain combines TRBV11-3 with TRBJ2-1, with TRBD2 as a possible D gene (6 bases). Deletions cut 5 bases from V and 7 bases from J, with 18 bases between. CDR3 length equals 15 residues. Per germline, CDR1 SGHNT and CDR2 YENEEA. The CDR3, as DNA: TGTGCCAGCAGCCGTAGCGGAAACATGATAAATGAGCAGTTCTTC. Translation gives CASSRSGNMINEQFF.

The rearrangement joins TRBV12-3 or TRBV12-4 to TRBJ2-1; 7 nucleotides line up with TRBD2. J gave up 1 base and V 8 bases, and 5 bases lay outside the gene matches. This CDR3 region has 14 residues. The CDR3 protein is CASLREGSYNEQFF. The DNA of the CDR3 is TGTGCCAGCCTAAGGGAGGGGTCCTACAATGAGCAGTTCTTC.

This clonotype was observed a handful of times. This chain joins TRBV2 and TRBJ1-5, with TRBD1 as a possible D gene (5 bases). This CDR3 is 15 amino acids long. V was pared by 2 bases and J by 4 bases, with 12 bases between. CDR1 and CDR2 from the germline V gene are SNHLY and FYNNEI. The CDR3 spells CASSEKSGRNQPQHF. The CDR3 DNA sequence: TGTGCCAGCAGTGAAAAGTCAGGGCGGAATCAGCCCCAGCATTTT.

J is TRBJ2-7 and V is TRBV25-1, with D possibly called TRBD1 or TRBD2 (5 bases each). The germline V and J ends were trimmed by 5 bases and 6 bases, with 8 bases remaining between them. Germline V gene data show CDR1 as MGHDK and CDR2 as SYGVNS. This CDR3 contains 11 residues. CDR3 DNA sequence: TGTGCCAGCAGTTGGGGGTTCGAGCAGTACTTC. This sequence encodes CASSWGFEQYF.

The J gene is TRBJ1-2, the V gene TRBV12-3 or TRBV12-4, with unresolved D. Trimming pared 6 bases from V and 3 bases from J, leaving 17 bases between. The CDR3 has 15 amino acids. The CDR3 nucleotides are TGTGCCAGCAGACTCGGACGTGAACCCCACTATGGCTACACCTTC. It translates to CASRLGREPHYGYTF.

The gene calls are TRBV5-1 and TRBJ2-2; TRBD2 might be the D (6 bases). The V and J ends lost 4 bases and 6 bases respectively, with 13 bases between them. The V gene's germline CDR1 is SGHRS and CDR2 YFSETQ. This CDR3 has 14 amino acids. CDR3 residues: CASSQTSTSGELFF. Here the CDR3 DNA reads TGCGCCAGCAGCCAGACTAGTACGTCCGGGGAGCTGTTTTTT.

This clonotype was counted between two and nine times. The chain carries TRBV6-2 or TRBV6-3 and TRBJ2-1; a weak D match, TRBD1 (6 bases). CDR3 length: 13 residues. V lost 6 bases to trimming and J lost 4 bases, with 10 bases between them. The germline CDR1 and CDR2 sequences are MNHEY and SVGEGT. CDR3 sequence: CASSWTVYNEQFF. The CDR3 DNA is TGTGCCAGCAGCTGGACAGTTTACAATGAGCAGTTCTTC.

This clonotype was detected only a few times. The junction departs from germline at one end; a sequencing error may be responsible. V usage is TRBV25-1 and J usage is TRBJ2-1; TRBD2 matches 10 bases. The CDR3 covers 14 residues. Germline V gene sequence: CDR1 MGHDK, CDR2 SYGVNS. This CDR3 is CASSPTSSGRSQVF. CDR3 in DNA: TGTGCCAGCAGCCCAACAAGTAGCGGGAGGTCTCAGGTCTTC.

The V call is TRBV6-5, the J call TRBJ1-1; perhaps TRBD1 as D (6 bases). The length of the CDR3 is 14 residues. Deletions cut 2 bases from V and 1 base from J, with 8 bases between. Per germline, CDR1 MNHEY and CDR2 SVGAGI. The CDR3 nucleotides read TGTGCCAGCAGTTACCAGGGACAGAACACTGAAGCTTTCTTT. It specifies CASSYQGQNTEAFF.

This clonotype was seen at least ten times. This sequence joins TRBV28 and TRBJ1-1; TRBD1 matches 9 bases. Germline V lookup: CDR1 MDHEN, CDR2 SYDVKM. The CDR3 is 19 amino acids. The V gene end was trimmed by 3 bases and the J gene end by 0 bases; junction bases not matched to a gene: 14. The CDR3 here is CASSFWRDRALSMNTEAFF. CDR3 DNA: TGTGCCAGCAGTTTTTGGCGGGACAGGGCTCTATCCATGAACACTGAAGCTTTCTTT.

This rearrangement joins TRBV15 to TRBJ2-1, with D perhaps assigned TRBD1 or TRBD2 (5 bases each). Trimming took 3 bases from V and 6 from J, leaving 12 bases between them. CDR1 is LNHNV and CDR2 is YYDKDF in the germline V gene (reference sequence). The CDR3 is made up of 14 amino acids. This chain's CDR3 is CATSRLGVLNEQFF. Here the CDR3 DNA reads TGTGCCACCAGCAGGTTGGGGGTTCTCAATGAGCAGTTCTTC.

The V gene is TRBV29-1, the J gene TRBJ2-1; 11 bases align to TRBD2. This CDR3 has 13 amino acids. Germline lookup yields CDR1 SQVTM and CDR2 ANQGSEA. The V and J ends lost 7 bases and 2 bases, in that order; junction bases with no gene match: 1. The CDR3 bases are TGCAGCGCGACTAGCGGGACCTACAATGAGCAGTTCTTC. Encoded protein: CSATSGTYNEQFF.

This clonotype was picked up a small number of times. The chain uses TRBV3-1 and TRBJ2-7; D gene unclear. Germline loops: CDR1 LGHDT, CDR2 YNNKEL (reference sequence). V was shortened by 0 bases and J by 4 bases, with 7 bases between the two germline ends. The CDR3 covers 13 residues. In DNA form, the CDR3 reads TGTGCCAGCAGCCAAGATTTACGATACGAGCAGTACTTC. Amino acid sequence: CASSQDLRYEQYF.

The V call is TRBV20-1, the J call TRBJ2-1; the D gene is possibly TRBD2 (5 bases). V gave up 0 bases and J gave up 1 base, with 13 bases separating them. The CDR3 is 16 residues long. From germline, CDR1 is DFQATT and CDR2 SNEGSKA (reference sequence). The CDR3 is CSARDRGGLSYNEQFF. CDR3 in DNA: TGCAGTGCTAGAGATCGAGGCGGGCTTTCCTACAATGAGCAGTTCTTC.

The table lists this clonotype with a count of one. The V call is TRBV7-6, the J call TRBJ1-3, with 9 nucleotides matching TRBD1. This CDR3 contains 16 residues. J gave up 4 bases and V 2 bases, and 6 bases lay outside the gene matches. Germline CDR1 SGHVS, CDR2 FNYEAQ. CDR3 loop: CASSLITGGGGNTIYF. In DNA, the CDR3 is TGTGCCAGCAGCTTAATAACAGGGGGCGGAGGAAACACCATATATTTT.

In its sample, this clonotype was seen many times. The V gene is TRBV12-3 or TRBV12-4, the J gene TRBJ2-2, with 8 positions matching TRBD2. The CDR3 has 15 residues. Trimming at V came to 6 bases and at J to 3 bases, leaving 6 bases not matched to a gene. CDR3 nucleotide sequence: TGTGCCAGCAGACTTAGCGGGGCCCACACCGGGGAGCTGTTTTTT. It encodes CASRLSGAHTGELFF.

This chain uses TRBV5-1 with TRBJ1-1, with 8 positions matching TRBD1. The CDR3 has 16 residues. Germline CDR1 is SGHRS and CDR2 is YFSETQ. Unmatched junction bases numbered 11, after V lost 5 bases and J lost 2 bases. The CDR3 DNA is TGCGCCAGCAGGGTCAGGGGGCAGGGGTTTAACACTGAAGCTTTCTTT. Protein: CASRVRGQGFNTEAFF.

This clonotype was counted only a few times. The CDR3 DNA is TGTGCCAGCTCACCACGAGAGGGCAATGAGCAGTTCTTC. Translating gives CASSPREGNEQFF. The chain links TRBV18 to TRBJ2-1, with a tentative D call TRBD2 (5 bases). Trimming took 1 base from V and 6 from J, leaving 7 bases between them. The length of the CDR3 is 13 residues. Looked up from germline, CDR1 is KGHSH and CDR2 is LQKENI.